The 26 T cell receptor beta chains listed next were all sequenced from one sample in a study of T-cell reconstitution after alpha-beta-depleted transplantation in children. Unique molecular identifiers were incorporated into the prepared TCRbeta library. MiXCR was run by TCRdb on the PCR reads, yielding one entry per CDR3 protein. In the table there are nearly 550,000 distinct CDR3 sequences, 18% of which are singletons. The sequencing used PBMCs from the stem cell graft donor, collected from the stem cell graft. The receptors derive from a human donor who donated a stem cell graft to a child with acute lymphoblastic leukemia.

On this clonotype: A single base separates this from a much larger clone, so it may be a read error. The rearrangement uses TRBV20-1 and TRBJ2-4; D is unresolved. V was cut by 3 bases and J by 12 bases, with 18 bases left in between. The germline V gene encodes CDR1 DFQATT and CDR2 SNEGSKA (reference sequence). This CDR3 is built from 13 residues. Here the CDR3 reads CSASPSGLGSQYF. The CDR3 nucleotides read TGCAGTGCTAGCCCCTCCGGGTTGGGTAGTCAGTACTTC.

The chain joins TRBV5-1 to TRBJ2-5; maybe TRBD2 (6 bases). The V gene's germline CDR1 is SGHRS and CDR2 YFSETQ. V lost 2 bases and J lost 0, with 11 bases in between. The CDR3 is 15 residues long. In DNA, the CDR3 is TGCGCCAGCAGCTTTCGGAGGGACTACCAAGAGACCCAGTACTTC. Its protein product is CASSFRRDYQETQYF.

This clonotype was observed a few times. The V gene is TRBV5-1, the J gene TRBJ1-3; 7 nucleotides match TRBD1. V lost 4 bases and J lost 7; bases outside the gene matches: 20. The CDR3 length is 18 residues. CDR1 is SGHRS, CDR2 YFSETQ, per germline. CDR3 nucleotides: TGCGCCAGCAGCCTAGGAGGGACAGCCTTCTCTCTGGGCAACACCATATATTTT. It encodes CASSLGGTAFSLGNTIYF.

The J gene is TRBJ1-4, the V gene TRBV12-3 or TRBV12-4; D unclear. The CDR3 totals 12 residues. The ends were cut back, 8 bases at V and 4 bases at J, with 8 bases in the middle. The CDR3 loop reads CASRRDNEKLFF. The CDR3 DNA is TGTGCCAGCCGGAGAGATAATGAAAAACTGTTTTTT.

Concerning this clonotype itself: A read error may explain this, as a much larger clone is one base away. The conserved closing phenylalanine or tryptophan is absent in this CDR3, likely reflecting a read error. This chain uses TRBV20-1 with TRBJ2-3; no clear D gene. The CDR3 extends over 12 amino acids. The V end lost 3 bases, the J end lost 6 bases, and 10 bases lay between the germline ends. The germline V gene encodes CDR1 DFQATT and CDR2 SNEGSKA (reference sequence). This CDR3 reads CSARALFDTQYS. In nucleotides, the CDR3 is TGCAGTGCTAGGGCCCTGTTTGATACGCAGTATTCT.

The J gene is TRBJ2-7, the V gene TRBV27; 9 nucleotides match TRBD1. From germline, CDR1 is MNHEY and CDR2 SMNVEV (reference sequence). V lost 3 bases to trimming and J lost 3 bases; unmatched junction nucleotides: 6. The CDR3 contains 15 residues. CDR3 protein: CASSFKGTGYYEQYF. The CDR3 nucleotides read TGTGCCAGCAGTTTTAAGGGGACAGGGTACTACGAGCAGTACTTC.

The chain combines TRBV5-1 with TRBJ1-5, with D maybe TRBD1 (5 bases). V was shortened by 3 bases and J by 6 bases, with 13 bases between the two germline ends. Germline CDR1 and CDR2: SGHRS and YFSETQ. This CDR3 has 14 amino acids. The CDR3 sequence: CASSSRSGGQPQHF. Here the CDR3 DNA reads TGCGCCAGCAGCTCCAGGAGTGGGGGTCAGCCCCAGCATTTT.

The DNA for the CDR3 is TGTGCCAGCAGTGAAAGAGGCGGGACGGGAGAGACCCAGTACTTC. It specifies CASSERGGTGETQYF. V usage is TRBV2 and J usage is TRBJ2-5; D possibly corresponds to TRBD2 (6 bases). Germline assignment: CDR1 SNHLY and CDR2 FYNNEI. The CDR3 has 15 amino acids. V lost 2 bases, J lost 4 bases, and 14 bases lay in between.

This clonotype was seen more than once but under ten times. This chain links TRBV12-3 or TRBV12-4 with TRBJ1-1; TRBD1 is a possible D gene (5 bases). The CDR3 loop spans 14 amino acids. Deletions cut 3 bases from V and 2 bases from J, with 10 bases between. CDR3 nucleotides: TGTGCCAGCAGTTTGTGGTGGGACAACACTGAAGCTTTCTTT. Protein product: CASSLWWDNTEAFF.

This chain connects TRBV5-1 to TRBJ2-3; weak D call: TRBD1 (6 bases). V dropped 6 bases and J dropped 5 bases, with 13 bases sitting between them. The CDR3 contains 13 residues. The germline V gene has CDR1 SGHRS and CDR2 YFSETQ. CDR3 nucleotide sequence: TGCGCCAGCACGCAAGGGGGAAGAGATACGCAGTATTTT. This encodes CASTQGGRDTQYF. The full variable domain, with the rest looked up from reference TRBV5-1 and TRBJ2-3, is KAGVTQTPRYLIKTRGQQVTLSCSPISGHRSVSWYQQTPGQGLQFLFEYFSETQRNKGNFPGRFSGRQFSNSRSEMNVSTLELGDSALYLCASTQGGRDTQYFGPGTRLTVL.

The chain couples TRBV27 to TRBJ1-1; D is ambiguous. This CDR3 has 13 residues. Germline CDR1 and CDR2: MNHEY and SMNVEV (reference sequence). V lost 4 bases, J lost 8 bases, and 14 bases lay in between. CDR3 sequence: CASSSTMSVEAFF. DNA of the CDR3: TGTGCCAGCAGTTCCACGATGAGCGTAGAAGCTTTCTTT.

This clonotype appeared once. The chain recombines TRBV5-1 with TRBJ2-7; TRBD1 agrees at 7 bases. The germline V gene has CDR1 SGHRS and CDR2 YFSETQ. CDR3 length: 14 residues. J was trimmed by 3 bases and V by 4 bases; bases with no gene match: 7. The CDR3 protein is CASSLTGSYYEQYF. The CDR3 bases are TGCGCCAGCAGCCTGACAGGGTCGTACTACGAGCAGTACTTC.

A few counts support this clonotype. The chain carries TRBV6-1 and TRBJ1-1, with D unclear. The CDR3 spans 13 residues. Deletions cut 6 bases from V and 2 bases from J, with 10 bases between. CDR1 is MNHNS, CDR2 SASEGT, per germline. The CDR3 sequence is CASRTDLNTEAFF. DNA of the CDR3: TGTGCCAGCAGGACCGACCTTAACACTGAAGCTTTCTTT.

The genes are TRBV29-1 and TRBJ2-7; TRBD1 agrees at 9 bases. The V gene end was trimmed by 2 bases and the J gene end by 0 bases; junction bases not matched to a gene: 2. Germline CDR1 is SQVTM and CDR2 is ANQGSEA. The CDR3 sequence is 14 residues long. Here the CDR3 DNA reads TGCAGCGTTGAATGGGACAGGGACTCCTACGAGCAGTACTTC. This sequence encodes CSVEWDRDSYEQYF.

This clonotype showed up just a few times. The chain joins TRBV9 to TRBJ2-2, with D tentatively TRBD2 (7 bases). The germline V gene has CDR1 SGDLS and CDR2 YYNGEE. Trimming left V 0 bases short and J 2 bases short, with 11 bases between. This CDR3 is 16 amino acids long. The CDR3 DNA is TGTGCCAGCAGCGTAGAGGGGGGGCCAAACACCGGGGAGCTGTTTTTT. As protein: CASSVEGGPNTGELFF. The full variable domain, in which reference TRBV9 and TRBJ2-2 provide the parts outside the CDR3, is DSGVTQTPKHLITATGQRVTLRCSPRSGDLSVYWYQQSLDQGLQFLIQYYNGEERAKGNILERFSAQQFPDLHSELNLSSLELGDSALYFCASSVEGGPNTGELFFGEGSRLTVL.

The V call is TRBV5-1, the J call TRBJ2-2; a possible D gene is TRBD2 (6 bases). Deletions cut 2 bases from V and 3 bases from J, with 11 bases between. The CDR3 extends over 15 amino acids. Germline V gives CDR1 SGHRS, CDR2 YFSETQ. Here the CDR3 DNA reads TGCGCCAGCAGCTTTATAAGGGAGGACACCGGGGAGCTGTTTTTT. It is translated as CASSFIREDTGELFF.

This clonotype showed up just a few times. The J gene is TRBJ1-1, the V gene TRBV25-1; D remains ambiguous. V gave up 5 bases and J gave up 0 bases, with 10 bases separating them. The length of the CDR3 is 14 residues. Germline lookup yields CDR1 MGHDK and CDR2 SYGVNS. The CDR3 protein is CASSYSFLNTEAFF. The CDR3 bases are TGTGCCAGCAGTTATTCGTTTTTGAACACTGAAGCTTTCTTT.

This clonotype was counted a few times. This chain connects TRBV10-3 to TRBJ1-2; TRBD1 agrees at 7 bases. This CDR3 comprises 14 residues. The trim removed 5 bases at V and 4 bases at J, leaving 7 bases unmatched. Germline lookup yields CDR1 ENHRY and CDR2 SYGVKD. The CDR3 is CAISPTGNGYGYTF. In DNA form, the CDR3 reads TGTGCCATCAGTCCGACAGGGAACGGCTATGGCTACACCTTC.

The sample holds a few counts of this clonotype. The chain is built from TRBV19 and TRBJ1-5; 9 nucleotides agree with TRBD1. This CDR3 comprises 13 residues. The trim removed 6 bases at V and 5 bases at J, leaving 2 bases unmatched. Germline values: CDR1 LNHDA, CDR2 SQIVND (reference sequence). The CDR3: CASRTGGDQPQHF. For the CDR3, the DNA is TGTGCCAGTAGGACAGGGGGTGATCAGCCCCAGCATTTT.

In this sample, this clonotype turned up a few times. The chain combines TRBV3-1 with TRBJ2-7, with a possible D match to TRBD1 (5 bases). CDR1 and CDR2 (germline): LGHDT, YNNKEL (reference sequence). V shed 1 base and J shed 2 bases, with 12 bases lying between them. This CDR3 is built from 15 residues. The chain's CDR3 is CASSQVAGSPYEQYF. CDR3 sequence (DNA): TGTGCCAGCAGCCAAGTGGCAGGGTCTCCCTACGAGCAGTACTTC.

This clonotype was picked up a small number of times. The chain recombines TRBV20-1 with TRBJ2-6, with a possible D match to TRBD2 (6 bases). The germline CDR1 and CDR2 sequences are DFQATT and SNEGSKA (reference sequence). This CDR3 is 13 amino acids long. Trimming took 2 bases from V and 4 from J, leaving 6 bases between them. CDR3 DNA sequence: TGCAGTGCTAGACTAGCGGGGGCCAACGTCCTGACTTTC. It specifies CSARLAGANVLTF.

This clonotype was observed a few times. The chain employs TRBV7-8 and TRBJ1-2, with D maybe TRBD1 (5 bases). In germline, CDR1 is SGHVS, CDR2 FQNEAQ. The length of the CDR3 is 13 residues. Trimming pared 4 bases from V and 7 bases from J, leaving 13 bases between. CDR3 protein: CASSSQGSGGYTF. The CDR3 region has the DNA TGTGCCAGCAGCTCCCAGGGTAGTGGTGGCTACACCTTC.

The genes are TRBV20-1 and TRBJ2-1; 8 nucleotides line up with TRBD1. V gave up 6 bases and J gave up 5 bases; unmatched junction bases: 9. The CDR3 sequence is 14 residues long. The germline gives CDR1 DFQATT, CDR2 SNEGSKA (reference sequence). The CDR3 DNA follows: TGCAGTGCCCGGACAGGGTCTTTTAACAATGAGCAGTTCTTC. The encoded protein is CSARTGSFNNEQFF.

In this sample, this clonotype turned up a few times. The chain combines TRBV12-3 or TRBV12-4 with TRBJ1-5; 7 bases are shared with TRBD1. J lost 2 bases, V lost 3 bases, and 13 bases had no gene match. The CDR3 has 18 residues. DNA for the CDR3: TGTGCCAGCAGTTTCAAACTGGGAGGGGGCTATGGCAATCAGCCCCAGCATTTT. It yields the protein CASSFKLGGGYGNQPQHF.

This chain joins TRBV5-6 and TRBJ1-1, with D possibly matching TRBD1 (6 bases). Germline CDR1 SGHDT, CDR2 YYEEEE. Trimming left V 1 base short and J 3 bases short, with 13 bases between. The CDR3 spans 15 residues. The CDR3 coding sequence is TGTGCCAGCAGCTTGAGGGGGGCGCGACACACTGAAGCTTTCTTT. Translating it yields CASSLRGARHTEAFF.

The CDR3 DNA is TGTGCCAGCACCCACTTAGGTGGCTACACCTTC. Translation gives CASTHLGGYTF. The V gene is TRBV6-5, the J gene TRBJ1-2; D is unresolved. CDR1 and CDR2 from the germline V gene are MNHEY and SVGAGI. This CDR3 is 11 amino acids long. The V and J ends lost 7 bases and 7 bases respectively, with 10 bases between them.